Listed below are T cell receptor beta chains from one sample, sequenced in a study of early T cells in non-severe SARS-CoV-2 infection. TCRdb processed the 5' RACE reads anew with MiXCR; each CDR3 protein has one entry. The repertoire holds tens of thousands of distinct CDR3 sequences, with around 6% as singletons. Sequenced here: whole blood, sampled at baseline. The receptors were sampled from an adult who was a healthcare worker with PCR-confirmed SARS-CoV-2 infection or an uninfected control (not recorded which). The CDR3 runs from the conserved cysteine through the conserved F or W. Each record gives: V gene, CDR3 protein.

V gene: TRBV11-2; CDR3 protein: CASSPPGGAYEQFF
V gene: TRBV6-5; CDR3 protein: CASSYRRDNIYEQYF
V gene: TRBV7-9; CDR3 protein: CASSPRRGEKPYGYTF
V gene: TRBV2; CDR3 protein: CASSEDRLTYEQYF
V gene: TRBV10-2; CDR3 protein: CASSLQDRTDTQYF
V gene: TRBV7-9; CDR3 protein: CASSLAQVDTGELFF
V gene: TRBV5-1; CDR3 protein: CASRVTGLNTGELFF
V gene: TRBV18; CDR3 protein: CASSPPGTSGSGEQYF
V gene: TRBV5-1; CDR3 protein: CASSAGQNMNTEAFF
V gene: TRBV20-1; CDR3 protein: CSAKMGPNQPQHF
V gene: TRBV28; CDR3 protein: CASTYHSGTYEQYF
V gene: TRBV5-6; CDR3 protein: CASSTGQGQETQYF
V gene: TRBV20-1; CDR3 protein: CSARDDRVQETQYF
V gene: TRBV5-1; CDR3 protein: CASSPGLAGVETQYF
V gene: TRBV20-1; CDR3 protein: CSARVSGQETQYF
V gene: TRBV27; CDR3 protein: CASRLIGSPYGYTF
V gene: TRBV6-2/TRBV6-3; CDR3 protein: CASSPAGQSTDTQYF
V gene: TRBV7-8; CDR3 protein: CASSTYRGPISGANVLIF
V gene: TRBV7-9; CDR3 protein: CASSSRRANYGYTF
V gene: TRBV20-1; CDR3 protein: CSAAPGLTITEAFF
V gene: TRBV19; CDR3 protein: CARGRTGQQETQYF
V gene: TRBV6-5; CDR3 protein: CASSYSRLDTQYF
V gene: TRBV5-5; CDR3 protein: CASSPRQGARTGELFF
V gene: TRBV19; CDR3 protein: CAIGTGGADTQYF
V gene: TRBV6-4; CDR3 protein: CASSDSISGDYNEQFF
V gene: TRBV20-1; CDR3 protein: CSAILGGNEQYF
V gene: TRBV2; CDR3 protein: CASSEGARNSPLHF